The TCR beta chain under discussion was sequenced for a study of T cell responses to AZD1222 COVID-19 vaccine. Sequencing was performed with immunoSEQ multiplex PCR; in TCRdb, only in-frame clones are kept and a portion is missing. The table lists approximately 67,000 clones, 83% of them singletons. Deletions cut 2 bases from V and 0 bases from J, with 14 bases between. CDR1 is MNHEY, CDR2 SVGAGI, per germline. This CDR3 spans 16 amino acids. Note on this clone: Its specificity is unknown.

Overall study results and limits: In all cases, repertoires were sampled only after the peak T cell response. Distributed over spike, vaccine-associated CD4 TCRs predominated at 160-218 and 743-854.

V and J are TRBV6-5 and TRBJ2-7; tentative D call: TRBD2 (6 bases). The TCR sequence derives from an adult who received the AZD1222 COVID-19 vaccine. Specimen: peripheral blood, collected 28 days after the second AZD1222 dose. The CDR3, as DNA: TGTGCCAGCAGTTACCGTGGGACTTTGAGCTCCTACGAGCAGTACTTC. It specifies CASSYRGTLSSYEQYF.